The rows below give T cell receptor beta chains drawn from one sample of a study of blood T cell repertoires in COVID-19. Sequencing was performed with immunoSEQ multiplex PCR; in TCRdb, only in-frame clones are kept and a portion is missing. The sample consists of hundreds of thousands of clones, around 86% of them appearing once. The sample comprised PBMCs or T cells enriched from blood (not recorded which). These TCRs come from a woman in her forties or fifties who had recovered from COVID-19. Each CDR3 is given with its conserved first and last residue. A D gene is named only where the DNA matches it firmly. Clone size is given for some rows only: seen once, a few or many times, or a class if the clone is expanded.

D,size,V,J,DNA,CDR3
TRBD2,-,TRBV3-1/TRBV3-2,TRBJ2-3,TGTGCCAGCAGCCAAGAGGGACTAGCGGGATTTAGCACAGATACGCAGTATTTT,CASSQEGLAGFSTDTQYF
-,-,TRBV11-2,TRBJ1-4,TGTGCCAGCAGCTTAGTCGCAGACAGGTCAACTAATGAAAAACTGTTTTTT,CASSLVADRSTNEKLFF
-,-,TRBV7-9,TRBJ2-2,TGTGCCAGCAGCTTAGAGCCTAACACCGGGGAGCTGTTTTTT,CASSLEPNTGELFF
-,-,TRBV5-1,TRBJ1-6,TGCGCCAGCAGCTTGGGAAGGGGAACGGGCTCCTATAATTCACCCCTCCACTTT,CASSLGRGTGSYNSPLHF
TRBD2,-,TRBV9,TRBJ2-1,TGTGCCAGCAGTTCCTCGACCGGGACTAGTCGGCATGAGCAGTTCTTC,CASSSSTGTSRHEQFF
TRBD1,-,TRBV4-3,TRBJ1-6,TGCGCCAGCAGCCAGGGGGCTGGACAGGCCAATTCACCCCTCCACTTT,CASSQGAGQANSPLHF
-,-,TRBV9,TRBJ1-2,TGTGCCAGCAGCGTAGGCGGATTGGATGGCTACACCTTC,CASSVGGLDGYTF
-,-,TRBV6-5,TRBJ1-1,TGTGCCAGCAGCTCCCGACAGTTGATGAACACTGAAGCTTTCTTT,CASSSRQLMNTEAFF
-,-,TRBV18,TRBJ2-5,TGTGCCAGCTCACCCTCCAAAGTAGGCGGAGAGACCCAGTACTTC,CASSPSKVGGETQYF
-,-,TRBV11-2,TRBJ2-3,TGTGCCAGCAGCTTAGGGGCCGGCACAGATACGCAGTATTTT,CASSLGAGTDTQYF
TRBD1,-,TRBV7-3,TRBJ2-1,TGTGCCAGCAGCCCCGGACAGGGGTATAGCCGGGAAATGAATGAGCAGTTCTTC,CASSPGQGYSREMNEQFF
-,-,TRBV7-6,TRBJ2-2,TGTGCCAGCAGCATACAGGGGGGGACGAACACCGGGGAGCTGTTTTTT,CASSIQGGTNTGELFF
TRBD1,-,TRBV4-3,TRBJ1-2,TGCGCCAGCAGGGCAGGGGGCGAATATGGCTACACCTTC,CASRAGGEYGYTF
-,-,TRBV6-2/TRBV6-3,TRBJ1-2,TGTGCCAGCAGTACCGGGAGCTCCTATGGCTACACCTTC,CASSTGSSYGYTF
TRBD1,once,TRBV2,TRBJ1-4,TGTGCCAGCAGTGAAGAGGGACAGCGAAAACTGTTTTTT,CASSEEGQRKLFF
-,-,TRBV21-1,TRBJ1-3,TGTGCCAGCCCACAGAGTAGCTCTGGAAACACCATATATTTT,CASPQSSSGNTIYF
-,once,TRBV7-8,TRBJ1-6,TGTGCCAGCAGCTTAGGGGGGGGGTATTCACCCCTCCACTTT,CASSLGGGYSPLHF
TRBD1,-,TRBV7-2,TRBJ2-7,TGTGCCAGCAGCTTAGAGGGGGACAGATCCTACGAGCAGTACTTC,CASSLEGDRSYEQYF
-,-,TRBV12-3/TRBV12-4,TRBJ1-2,TGTGCCAGTGGGGAGTCAAACTCCTATGGCTACACCTTC,CASGESNSYGYTF
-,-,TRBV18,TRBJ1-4,TGTGCCAGCTCACCATCTCTGACAACAACTAATGAAAAACTGTTTTTT,CASSPSLTTTNEKLFF
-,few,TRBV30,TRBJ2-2,TGTGCCTGGAGTGTTCTCTCGACCGGGGAGCTGTTTTTT,CAWSVLSTGELFF
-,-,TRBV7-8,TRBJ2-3,TGTGCCAGCATCCACCGCCTAGCTAGCACAGATACGCAGTATTTT,CASIHRLASTDTQYF
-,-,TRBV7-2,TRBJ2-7,TGTGCCAGCAGCCCCAATGGTCTGCGGGAGCAGTACTTC,CASSPNGLREQYF
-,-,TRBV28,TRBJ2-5,TGTGCCAGCAGTTCCCCAGGGGAGACCCAGTACTTC,CASSSPGETQYF
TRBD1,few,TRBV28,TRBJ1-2,TGTGCCAGCAGTTTATCCGACAGGGCCAACTATGGCTACACCTTC,CASSLSDRANYGYTF
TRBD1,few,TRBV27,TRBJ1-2,TGTGCCAGCAGTTTAGGGACAGGGTCTCTCTATGGCTACACCTTC,CASSLGTGSLYGYTF
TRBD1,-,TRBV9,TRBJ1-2,TGTGCCAGCAGCGCTCAGGGGGTCATTAACTATGGCTACACCTTC,CASSAQGVINYGYTF
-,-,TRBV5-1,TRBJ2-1,TGCGCCAGCAGCCCCAGGGAAGGGCGAGGCAATGAGCAGTTCTTC,CASSPREGRGNEQFF
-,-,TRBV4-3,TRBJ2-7,TGCGCCTCATCACTCCGGGTCGGGGAAGAGCAGTACTTC,CASSLRVGEEQYF
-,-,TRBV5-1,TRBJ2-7,TGCGCCAGCAGCTTCTCCTCAGGGCCCTACGAGCAGTACTTC,CASSFSSGPYEQYF
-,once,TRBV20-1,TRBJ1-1,TGCAGTGCTAGTGATCCGGAGGGAACTGAAGCTTTCTTT,CSASDPEGTEAFF
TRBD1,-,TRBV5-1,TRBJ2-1,TGCGCCAGCAGCACCCAAACAGGGGGCGCAACTGCTGAGCAGTTCTTC,CASSTQTGGATAEQFF
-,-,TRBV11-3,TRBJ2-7,TGTGCCAGCACCCCGCGGACAGCGTCTTTTTTCGAGCAGTACTTC,CASTPRTASFFEQYF
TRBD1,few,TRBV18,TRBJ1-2,TGTGCCAGCGCCAGGGGGGCGTCTAACTATGGCTACACCTTC,CASARGASNYGYTF
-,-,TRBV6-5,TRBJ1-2,TGTGCCAGCAAGCCCGGGGGTTGGGGCTATGGCTACACCTTC,CASKPGGWGYGYTF
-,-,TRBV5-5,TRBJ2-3,TGTGCCAGCAGCTTTCCCGGGGAACCAGATACGCAGTATTTT,CASSFPGEPDTQYF
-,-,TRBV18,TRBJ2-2,TGTGCCAGCTCACCAGGGAGAGACACCGGGGAGCTGTTTTTT,CASSPGRDTGELFF
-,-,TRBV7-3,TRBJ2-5,TGTGCCAGCAGCTCTCCGGCTAGCCCAGAGACCCAGTACTTC,CASSSPASPETQYF
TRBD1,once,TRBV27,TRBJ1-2,TGTGCCAGCAGTGCACAGGGGGCGTATAAACTTAGTGGCTACACCTTC,CASSAQGAYKLSGYTF
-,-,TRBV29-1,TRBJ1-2,TGCATGCCAGAGGGACACGGTAACTATGGCTACACCTTC,CMPEGHGNYGYTF
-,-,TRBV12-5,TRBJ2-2,TGTGCTAGTGGTTTGATTGGGGAGTCCACCGGGGAGCTGTTTTTT,CASGLIGESTGELFF
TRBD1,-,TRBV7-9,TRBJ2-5,TGTGCCAGCAGTCTGACAGGGGGTTTCGAGACCCAGTACTTC,CASSLTGGFETQYF
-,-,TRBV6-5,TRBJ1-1,TGTGCCAGCAGTTATCAGGGGTTGAACACTGAAGCTTTCTTT,CASSYQGLNTEAFF
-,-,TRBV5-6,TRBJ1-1,TGTGCCAGCAGCTACACAGGCACTGAAGCTTTCTTT,CASSYTGTEAFF
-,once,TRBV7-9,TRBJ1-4,TGTGCCAGCAGCCCACTGACGTATGGCAGGGTTTCAACTAATGAAAAACTGTTTTTT,CASSPLTYGRVSTNEKLFF
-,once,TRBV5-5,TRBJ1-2,TGTGCCAGCAGCTTGTCGGGGGGTGGCTACACCTTC,CASSLSGGGYTF
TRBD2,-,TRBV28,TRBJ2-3,TGTGCCAGCAGTTTCCCCGGGACTAGCGGTTCTTCCCGCACAGATACGCAGTATTTT,CASSFPGTSGSSRTDTQYF
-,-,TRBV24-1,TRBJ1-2,TGTGCCACCGGAGACAGGACCTATGGCTACACCTTC,CATGDRTYGYTF